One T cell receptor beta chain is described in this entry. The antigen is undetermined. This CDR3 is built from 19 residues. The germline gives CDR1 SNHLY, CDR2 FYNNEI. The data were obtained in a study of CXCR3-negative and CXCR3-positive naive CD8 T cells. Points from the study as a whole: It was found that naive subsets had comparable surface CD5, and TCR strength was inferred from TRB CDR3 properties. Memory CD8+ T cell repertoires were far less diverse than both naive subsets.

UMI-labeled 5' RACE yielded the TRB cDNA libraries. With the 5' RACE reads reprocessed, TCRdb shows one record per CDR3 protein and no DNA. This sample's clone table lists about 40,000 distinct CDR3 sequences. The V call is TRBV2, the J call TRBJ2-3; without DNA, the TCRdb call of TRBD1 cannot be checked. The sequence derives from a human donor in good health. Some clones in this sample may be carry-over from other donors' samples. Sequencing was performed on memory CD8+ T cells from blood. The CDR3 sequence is CASSESVTPGQDHTDTQYF.